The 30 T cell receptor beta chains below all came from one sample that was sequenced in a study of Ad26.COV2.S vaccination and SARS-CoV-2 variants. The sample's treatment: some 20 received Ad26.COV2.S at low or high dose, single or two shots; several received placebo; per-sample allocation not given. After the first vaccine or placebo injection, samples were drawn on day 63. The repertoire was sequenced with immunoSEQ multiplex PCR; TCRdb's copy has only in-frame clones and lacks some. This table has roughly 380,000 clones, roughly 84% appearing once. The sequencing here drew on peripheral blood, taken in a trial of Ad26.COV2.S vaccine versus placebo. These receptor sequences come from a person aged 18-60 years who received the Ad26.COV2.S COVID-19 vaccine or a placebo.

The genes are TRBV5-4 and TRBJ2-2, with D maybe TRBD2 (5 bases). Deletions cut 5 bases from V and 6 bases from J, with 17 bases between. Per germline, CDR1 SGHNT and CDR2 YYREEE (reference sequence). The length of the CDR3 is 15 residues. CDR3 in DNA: TGTGCCAGCAGTTCCTCCCTGGCCGGGGCCGGGGAGCTGTTTTTT. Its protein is CASSSSLAGAGELFF.

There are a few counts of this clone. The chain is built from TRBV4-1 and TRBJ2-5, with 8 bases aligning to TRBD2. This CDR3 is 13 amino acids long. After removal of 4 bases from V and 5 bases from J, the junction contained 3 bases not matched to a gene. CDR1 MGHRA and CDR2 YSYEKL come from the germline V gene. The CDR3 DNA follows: TGCGCCAGCAGCCGACTAGCGTCCGAGACCCAGTACTTC. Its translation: CASSRLASETQYF.

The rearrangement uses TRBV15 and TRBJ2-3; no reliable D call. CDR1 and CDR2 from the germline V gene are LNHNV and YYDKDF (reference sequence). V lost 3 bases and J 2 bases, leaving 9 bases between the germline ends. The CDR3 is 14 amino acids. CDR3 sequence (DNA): TGTGCCACCAGCAGCCGTGGGGACACAGATACGCAGTATTTT. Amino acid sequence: CATSSRGDTDTQYF.

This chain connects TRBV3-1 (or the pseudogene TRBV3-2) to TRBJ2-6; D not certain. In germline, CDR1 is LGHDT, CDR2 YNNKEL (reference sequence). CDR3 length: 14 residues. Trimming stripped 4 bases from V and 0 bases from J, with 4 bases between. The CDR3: CASSRVSGANVLTF. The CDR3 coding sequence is TGTGCCAGCAGCCGGGTCTCTGGGGCCAACGTCCTGACTTTC.

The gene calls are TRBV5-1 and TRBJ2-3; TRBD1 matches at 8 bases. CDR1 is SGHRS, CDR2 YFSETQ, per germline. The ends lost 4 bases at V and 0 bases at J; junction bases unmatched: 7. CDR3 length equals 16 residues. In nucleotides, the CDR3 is TGCGCCAGCAGCCTCAGGACAGGGACTAGCACAGATACGCAGTATTTT. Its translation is CASSLRTGTSTDTQYF.

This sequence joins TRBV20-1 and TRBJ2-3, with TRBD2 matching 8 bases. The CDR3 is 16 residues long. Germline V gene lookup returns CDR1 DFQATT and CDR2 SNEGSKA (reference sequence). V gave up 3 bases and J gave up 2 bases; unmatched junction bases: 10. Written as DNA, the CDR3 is TGCAGTGCTAGTAGCCAGCGGGGGAAAATCACAGATACGCAGTATTTT. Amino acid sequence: CSASSQRGKITDTQYF.

DNA of the CDR3: TGTGCCAGCAGGCCCGGGACAGCTAAAAACAATGAGCAGTTCTTC. It specifies CASRPGTAKNNEQFF. The rearrangement joins TRBV6-5 to TRBJ2-1; 7 nucleotides line up with TRBD1. Trimming removed 6 bases from V and 5 bases from J; junction bases left unmatched: 10. The CDR3 is 15 amino acids. Germline CDR1 reads MNHEY; CDR2 reads SVGAGI.

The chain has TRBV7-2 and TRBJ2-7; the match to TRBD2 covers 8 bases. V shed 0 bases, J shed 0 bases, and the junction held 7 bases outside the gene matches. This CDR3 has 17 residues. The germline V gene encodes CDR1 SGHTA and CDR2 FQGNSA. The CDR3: CASSLASSGRSSYEQYF. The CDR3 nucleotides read TGTGCCAGCAGCTTAGCGTCCAGCGGGAGAAGCTCCTACGAGCAGTACTTC.

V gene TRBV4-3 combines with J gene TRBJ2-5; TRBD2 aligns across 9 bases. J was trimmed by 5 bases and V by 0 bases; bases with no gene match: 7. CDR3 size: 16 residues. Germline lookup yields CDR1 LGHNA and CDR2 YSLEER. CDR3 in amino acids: CASSQDPGGGAETQYF. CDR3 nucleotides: TGCGCCAGCAGCCAAGATCCGGGCGGGGGGGCGGAGACCCAGTACTTC.

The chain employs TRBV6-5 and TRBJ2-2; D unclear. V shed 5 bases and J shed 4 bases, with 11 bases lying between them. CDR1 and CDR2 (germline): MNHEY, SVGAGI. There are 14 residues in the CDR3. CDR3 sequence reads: CASSRTLATGELFF. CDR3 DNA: TGTGCCAGCAGTCGCACCCTGGCCACCGGGGAGCTGTTTTTT.

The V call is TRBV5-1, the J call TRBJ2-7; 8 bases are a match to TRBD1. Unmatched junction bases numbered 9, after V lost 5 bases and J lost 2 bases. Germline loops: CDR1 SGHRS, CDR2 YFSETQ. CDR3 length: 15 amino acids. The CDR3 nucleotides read TGCGCCAGCAGAGATTCCGGACAGGGTCCCTACGAGCAGTACTTC. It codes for CASRDSGQGPYEQYF.

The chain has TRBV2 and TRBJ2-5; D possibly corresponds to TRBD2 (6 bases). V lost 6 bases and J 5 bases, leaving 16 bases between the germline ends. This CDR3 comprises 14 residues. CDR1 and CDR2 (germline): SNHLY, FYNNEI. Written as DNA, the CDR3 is TGTGCCAGCAGCCTGCGGGGCCCGGGGGAGACCCAGTACTTC. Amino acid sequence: CASSLRGPGETQYF.

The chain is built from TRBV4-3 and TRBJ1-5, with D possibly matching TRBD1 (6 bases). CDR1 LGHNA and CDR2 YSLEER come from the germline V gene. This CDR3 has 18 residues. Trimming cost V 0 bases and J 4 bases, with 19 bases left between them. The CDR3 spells CASSQDPFMGAPNQPQHF. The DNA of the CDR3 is TGCGCCAGCAGCCAAGATCCTTTCATGGGGGCCCCTAATCAGCCCCAGCATTTT.

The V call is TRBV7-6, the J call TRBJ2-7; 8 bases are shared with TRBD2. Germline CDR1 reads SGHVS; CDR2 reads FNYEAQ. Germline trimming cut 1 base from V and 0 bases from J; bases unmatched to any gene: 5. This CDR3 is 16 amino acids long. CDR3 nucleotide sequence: TGTGCCAGCAGCTTAGGGTCGGGGGGGAGCTCCTACGAGCAGTACTTC. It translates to CASSLGSGGSSYEQYF.

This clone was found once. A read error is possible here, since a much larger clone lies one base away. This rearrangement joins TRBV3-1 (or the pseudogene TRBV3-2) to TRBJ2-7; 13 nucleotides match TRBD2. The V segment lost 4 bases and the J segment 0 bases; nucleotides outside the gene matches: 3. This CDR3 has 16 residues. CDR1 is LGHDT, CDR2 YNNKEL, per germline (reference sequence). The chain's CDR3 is CASSLGTSGTSYEQYF. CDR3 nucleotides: TGTGCCAGCAGCCTCGGGACTAGCGGGACCTCCTACGAGCAGTACTTC.

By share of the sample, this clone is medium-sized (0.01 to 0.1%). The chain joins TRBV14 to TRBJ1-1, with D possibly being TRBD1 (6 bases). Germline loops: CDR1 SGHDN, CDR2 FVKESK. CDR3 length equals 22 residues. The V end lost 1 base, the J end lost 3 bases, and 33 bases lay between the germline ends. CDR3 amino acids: CASSQVPDRLGGRIFRYTEAFF. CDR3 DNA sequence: TGTGCCAGCAGCCAAGTCCCCGACAGGTTAGGCGGCCGTATCTTTAGGTACACTGAAGCTTTCTTT.

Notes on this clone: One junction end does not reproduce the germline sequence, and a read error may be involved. CDR3 residues: CASSPRGITDQPQHF. CDR3 in DNA: TGTGCCAGCTCCCCACGGGGCATCACAGATCAGCCCCAGCATTTT. The V call is TRBV18, the J call TRBJ1-5; D possibly corresponds to TRBD1 (5 bases). The CDR3 sequence is 15 residues long. The V gene's germline CDR1 is KGHSH and CDR2 LQKENI.

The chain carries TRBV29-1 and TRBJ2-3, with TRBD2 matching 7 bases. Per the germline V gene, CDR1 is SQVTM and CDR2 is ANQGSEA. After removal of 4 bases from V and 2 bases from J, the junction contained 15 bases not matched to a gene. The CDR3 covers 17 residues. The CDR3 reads CSVVSLGGTPNTDTQYF. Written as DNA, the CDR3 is TGCAGCGTTGTGTCCTTGGGGGGGACTCCGAACACAGATACGCAGTATTTT.

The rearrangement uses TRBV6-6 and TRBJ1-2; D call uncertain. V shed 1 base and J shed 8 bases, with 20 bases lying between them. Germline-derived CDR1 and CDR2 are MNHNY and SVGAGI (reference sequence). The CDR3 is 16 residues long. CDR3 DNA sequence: TGTGCCAGCAGTTACTATTGGAAGGGTGGGGATTACGGCTACACCTTC. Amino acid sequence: CASSYYWKGGDYGYTF.

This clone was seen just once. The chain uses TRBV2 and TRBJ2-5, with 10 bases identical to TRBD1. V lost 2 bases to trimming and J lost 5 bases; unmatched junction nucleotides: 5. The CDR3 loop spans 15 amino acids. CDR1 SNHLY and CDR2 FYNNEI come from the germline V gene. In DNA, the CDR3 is TGTGCCAGCAGTGAATGGGACAGGGGTGAGGAGACCCAGTACTTC. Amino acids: CASSEWDRGEETQYF. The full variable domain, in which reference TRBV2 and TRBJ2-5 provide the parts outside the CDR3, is EPEVTQTPSHQVTQMGQEVILRCVPISNHLYFYWYRQILGQKVEFLVSFYNNEISEKSEIFDDQFSVERPDGSNFTLKIRSTKLEDSAMYFCASSEWDRGEETQYFGPGTRLLVL.

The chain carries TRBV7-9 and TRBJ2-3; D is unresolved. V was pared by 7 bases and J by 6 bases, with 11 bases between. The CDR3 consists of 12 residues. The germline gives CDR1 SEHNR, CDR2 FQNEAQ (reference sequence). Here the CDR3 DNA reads TGTGCCAGCACGACGGACGGCGATACGCAGTATTTT. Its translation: CASTTDGDTQYF.

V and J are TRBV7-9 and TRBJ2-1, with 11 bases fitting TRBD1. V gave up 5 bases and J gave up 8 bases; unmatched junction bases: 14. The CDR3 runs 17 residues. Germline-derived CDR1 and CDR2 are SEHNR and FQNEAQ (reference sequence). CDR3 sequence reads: CASSTTPRDRGVYEQFF. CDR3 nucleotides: TGTGCCAGCAGCACCACCCCCCGGGACAGGGGGGTCTATGAGCAGTTCTTC.

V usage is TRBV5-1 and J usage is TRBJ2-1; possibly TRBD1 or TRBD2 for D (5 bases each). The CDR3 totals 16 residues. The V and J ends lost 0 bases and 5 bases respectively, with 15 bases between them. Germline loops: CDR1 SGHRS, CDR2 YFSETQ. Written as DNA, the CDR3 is TGCGCCAGCAGCTTGGCTTGGGGGAATCGTGACAATGAGCAGTTCTTC. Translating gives CASSLAWGNRDNEQFF.

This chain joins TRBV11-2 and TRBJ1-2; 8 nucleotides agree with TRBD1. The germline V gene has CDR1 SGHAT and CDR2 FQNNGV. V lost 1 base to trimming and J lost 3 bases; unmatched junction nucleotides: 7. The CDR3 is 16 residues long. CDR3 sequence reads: CASSLVGQGYYYGYTF. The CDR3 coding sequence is TGTGCCAGCAGCTTAGTTGGACAGGGCTACTACTATGGCTACACCTTC.

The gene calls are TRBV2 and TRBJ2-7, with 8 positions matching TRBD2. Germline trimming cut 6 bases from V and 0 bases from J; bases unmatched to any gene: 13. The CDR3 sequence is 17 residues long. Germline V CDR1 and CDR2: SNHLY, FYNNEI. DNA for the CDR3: TGTGCCAGCAGCGGACAGTTTCTAGCGGGTAGCTCCTACGAGCAGTACTTC. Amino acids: CASSGQFLAGSSYEQYF.

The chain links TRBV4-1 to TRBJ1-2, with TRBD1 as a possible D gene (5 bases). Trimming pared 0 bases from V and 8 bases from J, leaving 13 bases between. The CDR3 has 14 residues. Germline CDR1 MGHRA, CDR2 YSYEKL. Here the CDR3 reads CASSQDPGFQGYTF. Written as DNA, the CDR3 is TGCGCCAGCAGCCAAGATCCAGGGTTTCAGGGCTACACCTTC.

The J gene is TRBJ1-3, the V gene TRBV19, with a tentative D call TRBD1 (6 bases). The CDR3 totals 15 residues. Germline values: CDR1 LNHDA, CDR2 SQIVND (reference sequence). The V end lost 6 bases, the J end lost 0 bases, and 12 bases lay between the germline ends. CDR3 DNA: TGTGCCAGTAGGCCTCAGGGGAACTCTGGAAACACCATATATTTT. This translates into CASRPQGNSGNTIYF.

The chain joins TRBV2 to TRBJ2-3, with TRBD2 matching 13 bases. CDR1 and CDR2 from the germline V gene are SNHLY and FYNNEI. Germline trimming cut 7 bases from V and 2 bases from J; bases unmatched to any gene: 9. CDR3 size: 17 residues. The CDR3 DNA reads TGTGCCAGCAAACGACTAGCGGGGGGCCCCCACACAGATACGCAGTATTTT. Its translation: CASKRLAGGPHTDTQYF.

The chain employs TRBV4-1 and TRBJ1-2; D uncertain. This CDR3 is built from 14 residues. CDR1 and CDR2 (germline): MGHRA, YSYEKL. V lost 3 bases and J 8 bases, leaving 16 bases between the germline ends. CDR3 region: CASSQRERSGGYTF. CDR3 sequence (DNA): TGCGCCAGCAGCCAGCGGGAAAGGAGCGGAGGCTACACCTTC.

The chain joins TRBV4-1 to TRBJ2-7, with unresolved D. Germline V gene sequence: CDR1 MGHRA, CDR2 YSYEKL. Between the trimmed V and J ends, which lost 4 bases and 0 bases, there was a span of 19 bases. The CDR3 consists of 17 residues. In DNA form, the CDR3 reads TGCGCCAGCAGCCCATCCCCGGCGGCCACTTTCTCCTACGAGCAGTACTTC. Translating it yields CASSPSPAATFSYEQYF.